This TCR beta chain was recorded in a study of read filtering for tumor transcriptome and immune sequencing. Overall study context: Transcriptome libraries were built from DNase-treated RNA.

The library was built from about 400 ng RNA with molecular barcoded adaptors for alpha/delta and beta/gamma chains. TCRdb redid the calling of the reads with MiXCR, one entry per CDR3 protein. The table shows 100,000 to 150,000 distinct CDR3 sequences, with approximately 12% occurring only once. Every patient had bone marrow sampled while the disease was active. This clonotype was seen a handful of times. The ends lost 0 bases at V and 2 bases at J; junction bases unmatched: 3. This CDR3 has 15 residues. Per the germline V gene, CDR1 is MGHRA and CDR2 is YSYEKL. Sequencing used a population of CD138-negative cells sorted from bone marrow. The source is a donor at least 40 years old with multiple myeloma. The rearrangement uses TRBV4-1 and TRBJ2-5; 7 nucleotides line up with TRBD1. The CDR3 sequence: CASSQDRDSQETQYF. As DNA, the CDR3 is TGCGCCAGCAGCCAAGATAGGGACAGTCAAGAGACCCAGTACTTC.